This T cell receptor (beta chain) was recovered during a study of shared clonotypes between healthy human individuals. TCRdb's table, derived via immunoSEQ multiplex PCR, lists solely in-frame clones and lacks some. The table shows about a million clones, with approximately 80% occurring only once. In its sample, this clone was seen once. Trimming removed 5 bases from V and 4 bases from J; junction bases left unmatched: 7. CDR3 length equals 14 residues. From germline, CDR1 is MDHEN and CDR2 SYDVKM. Sequenced: memory CD4+ T cells sorted from blood. Subset in this sample: CD45RA-negative fraction. The rearrangement links TRBV28 to TRBJ1-1, with 7 bases aligning to TRBD1. This TCR came from a man aged 18-30 years in good health. CDR3 nucleotide sequence: TGTGCCAGCAGTCAAACAGGGGACGTCACTGAAGCTTTCTTT. This sequence encodes CASSQTGDVTEAFF.